One sample yielded the 20 T cell receptor beta chains listed below, sequenced in a study of cytomegalovirus exposure and HLA in healthy donors. Use of 60 Vbeta and 13 Jbeta primers characterized the PCR. TCRdb's table, derived via immunoSEQ multiplex PCR, lists solely in-frame clones and lacks some. The sample holds under 200,000 clones, around 68% seen once. Sequences were obtained from PBMCs. All receptors derive from a girl aged 5 to 17 in good health and CMV-seronegative.

The gene calls are TRBV5-1 and TRBJ1-2, with TRBD1 matching 8 bases. CDR3 length equals 14 residues. Germline V lookup: CDR1 SGHRS, CDR2 YFSETQ. Trimming at V came to 2 bases and at J to 8 bases, leaving 8 bases not matched to a gene. The CDR3, as DNA: TGCGCCAGCAGCTTCCAGGGGGCTCCGGGGGGCTACACCTTC. Its protein product is CASSFQGAPGGYTF.

J is TRBJ1-4 and V is TRBV19; unclear D gene. The CDR3 contains 11 residues. Germline V CDR1 and CDR2: LNHDA, SQIVND (reference sequence). CDR3 sequence (DNA): TGTGGAACTGCAACTAATGAAAAACTGTTTTTT. It codes for CGTATNEKLFF.

In this sample, this clone turned up a few times. J is TRBJ2-7 and V is TRBV19; D may be TRBD2 (5 bases). CDR3 size: 17 residues. Trimming took 3 bases from V and 0 from J, leaving 18 bases between them. The germline gives CDR1 LNHDA, CDR2 SQIVND (reference sequence). The CDR3 bases are TGTGCCAGTAGTATCGGAGGTTCAAACTCTGGCTCCTACGAGCAGTACTTC. The encoded protein is CASSIGGSNSGSYEQYF. Variable domain in full (rest from reference TRBV19 and TRBJ2-7): DGGITQSPKYLFRKEGQNVTLSCEQNLNHDAMYWYRQDPGQGLRLIYYSQIVNDFQKGDIAEGYSVSREKKESFPLTVTSAQKNPTAFYLCASSIGGSNSGSYEQYFGPGTRLTVT.

Regarding this clone: No conserved phenylalanine or tryptophan is present at the end of the CDR3, so a read error is the likely explanation. No DNA is shown, since the ends of the CDR3 on it are uncertain; the CDR3 is the one TCRdb lists. The chain combines TRBV9 with TRBJ1-2. Germline V lookup: CDR1 SGDLS, CDR2 YYNGEE. The CDR3 is 8 residues long, counting both termini. CDR3 region: CASRGGPL.

The rearrangement joins TRBV19 to TRBJ2-1; a weak D match, TRBD2 (6 bases). CDR3 length: 16 amino acids. The V gene's germline CDR1 is LNHDA and CDR2 SQIVND (reference sequence). V lost 3 bases and J 4 bases, leaving 16 bases between the germline ends. CDR3 nucleotides: TGTGCCAGTAGTATCCAGGCCGGGACTGCGTACAATGAGCAGTTCTTC. This codes for CASSIQAGTAYNEQFF.

The rearrangement joins TRBV6-5 to TRBJ2-1; D is undetermined. Trimming took off 4 bases at V and 6 bases at J, with 10 bases between the two ends. Germline V gives CDR1 MNHEY, CDR2 SVGAGI. CDR3 length equals 13 residues. In DNA, the CDR3 is TGTGCCAGCAGTTTGCTAGAAGCCAATGAGCAGTTCTTC. Its translation: CASSLLEANEQFF.

The CDR3 DNA reads as TGCGCCAGCAGTGAGTCACTAGGCCTCCCAGATACGCAGTATTTT. This sequence encodes CASSESLGLPDTQYF. The genes are TRBV10-1 and TRBJ2-3, with D maybe TRBD2 (5 bases). In germline, CDR1 is WNHNN, CDR2 SYGVQD (reference sequence). The CDR3 runs 15 residues. The V end was cut by 0 bases, the J end by 4 bases, with 11 bases between.

The table lists this clone with a count of one. The CDR3 protein is CASRWGQGTEAFF. CDR3 DNA sequence: TGTGCCAGTCGCTGGGGGCAAGGCACTGAAGCTTTCTTT. V and J are TRBV2 and TRBJ1-1; D possibly corresponds to TRBD1 (6 bases). The CDR3 has 13 residues. Per the germline V gene, CDR1 is SNHLY and CDR2 is FYNNEI. Trimming took 9 bases from V and 4 from J, leaving 15 bases between them.

The chain combines TRBV6-5 with TRBJ1-4; 7 bases map to TRBD1. The CDR3 loop spans 14 amino acids. The J segment lost 5 bases and the V segment lost 4 bases, leaving 4 bases of the junction unmatched. Germline V gene sequence: CDR1 MNHEY, CDR2 SVGAGI. CDR3 sequence: CASSSTGQNEKLFF. The CDR3 DNA follows: TGTGCCAGCAGTTCGACAGGGCAGAATGAAAAACTGTTTTTT.

This chain joins TRBV5-1 and TRBJ2-6; maybe TRBD1 (5 bases). Trimming cost V 4 bases and J 0 bases, with 17 bases left between them. CDR1 and CDR2 from the germline V gene are SGHRS and YFSETQ. The CDR3 extends over 18 amino acids. The DNA of the CDR3 is TGCGCCAGCAGCGGCCACGACAGAGTCCGCTCTGGGGCCAACGTCCTGACTTTC. It is translated as CASSGHDRVRSGANVLTF.

V gene TRBV6-5 combines with J gene TRBJ1-2; 7 bases match TRBD1. V lost 7 bases to trimming and J lost 5 bases; unmatched junction nucleotides: 7. Germline V gene sequence: CDR1 MNHEY, CDR2 SVGAGI. The CDR3 consists of 13 residues. The CDR3 reads CASIGRGRYGYTF. CDR3 nucleotide sequence: TGTGCCAGCATAGGCAGGGGGAGGTATGGCTACACCTTC.

V usage is TRBV6-5 and J usage is TRBJ1-2, with 8 bases identical to TRBD1. Germline V gene sequence: CDR1 MNHEY, CDR2 SVGAGI. J was trimmed by 6 bases and V by 8 bases; bases with no gene match: 14. The CDR3 is 15 amino acids. The CDR3, as DNA: TGTGCCAGCGCCCCTGTACGGCAGGGGGCAAATGGCTACACCTTC. Amino acids: CASAPVRQGANGYTF.

This clone occurred a few times. The rearrangement joins TRBV2 to TRBJ1-5; D is undetermined. Germline values: CDR1 SNHLY, CDR2 FYNNEI. The length of the CDR3 is 15 residues. Deletions cut 6 bases from V and 6 bases from J, with 18 bases between. The CDR3 protein is CASRDRPFSGQPQHF. CDR3 nucleotides: TGTGCCAGCAGGGATCGTCCCTTCAGCGGTCAGCCCCAGCATTTT.

The table lists this clone with a few counts. The chain combines TRBV11-2 with TRBJ1-4, with D unclear. Trimming stripped 2 bases from V and 8 bases from J, with 9 bases between. CDR1 is SGHAT and CDR2 is FQNNGV in the germline V gene. This CDR3 spans 13 amino acids. CDR3 coding DNA: TGTGCCAGCAGCTTATTTTCGGGGGAAAAACTGTTTTTT. As protein: CASSLFSGEKLFF.

The rearrangement joins TRBV2 to TRBJ1-2, with a tentative D call TRBD1 (6 bases). The V end lost 2 bases, the J end lost 4 bases, and 14 bases lay between the germline ends. There are 15 residues in the CDR3. Germline-derived CDR1 and CDR2 are SNHLY and FYNNEI. CDR3 sequence: CASSESPGTTYGYTF. As DNA, the CDR3 is TGTGCCAGCAGTGAAAGTCCCGGGACAACCTATGGCTACACCTTC.

The chain combines TRBV6-1 with TRBJ1-5; D perhaps matches TRBD1 (5 bases). The CDR3 totals 13 residues. Looked up from germline, CDR1 is MNHNS and CDR2 is SASEGT. The V and J ends lost 4 bases and 11 bases respectively, with 15 bases between them. As DNA, the CDR3 is TGTGCCAGCAGTGTGGATTCTGGAGGGGCCCAGCATTTT. Its translation: CASSVDSGGAQHF.

The rearrangement uses TRBV13 and TRBJ1-3; a weak D match, TRBD1 (5 bases). Per germline, CDR1 PRHDT and CDR2 FYEKMQ (reference sequence). The CDR3 spans 12 residues. The V and J ends lost 5 bases and 8 bases respectively, with 10 bases between them. Here the CDR3 DNA reads TGTGCCAGCAGCGAGGGAGGGGACACCATATATTTT. This translates into CASSEGGDTIYF.

The chain links TRBV7-8 to TRBJ2-1; 7 nucleotides line up with TRBD1. Germline V gene sequence: CDR1 SGHVS, CDR2 FQNEAQ. The CDR3 totals 14 residues. With V trimmed by 4 bases and J by 8 bases, 8 bases remained unmatched. CDR3 residues: CASSYDRVRDEQFF. CDR3 nucleotides: TGTGCCAGCAGCTATGACAGGGTTAGGGATGAGCAGTTCTTC.

The rearrangement uses TRBV28 and TRBJ2-5, with 9 bases identical to TRBD1. V was clipped by 8 bases and J by 4 bases; unmatched bases: 8. Germline-derived CDR1 and CDR2 are MDHEN and SYDVKM. There are 14 residues in the CDR3. The DNA for the CDR3 is TGTGCCAGCGGTCAAAACAGGGGGCGAGAGACCCAGTACTTC. Its protein product is CASGQNRGRETQYF.

V is TRBV5-1 and J is TRBJ2-5, with D perhaps TRBD2 (5 bases). The CDR3 extends over 15 amino acids. Trimming took off 6 bases at V and 2 bases at J, with 17 bases between the two ends. Germline V CDR1 and CDR2: SGHRS, YFSETQ. The CDR3, as DNA: TGCGCCAGCACAACACGGGGATTCCTTCAAGAGACCCAGTACTTC. Its translation: CASTTRGFLQETQYF. The entire variable domain, with the rest obtained from reference TRBV5-1 and TRBJ2-5, is as follows: KAGVTQTPRYLIKTRGQQVTLSCSPISGHRSVSWYQQTPGQGLQFLFEYFSETQRNKGNFPGRFSGRQFSNSRSEMNVSTLELGDSALYLCASTTRGFLQETQYFGPGTRLLVL.